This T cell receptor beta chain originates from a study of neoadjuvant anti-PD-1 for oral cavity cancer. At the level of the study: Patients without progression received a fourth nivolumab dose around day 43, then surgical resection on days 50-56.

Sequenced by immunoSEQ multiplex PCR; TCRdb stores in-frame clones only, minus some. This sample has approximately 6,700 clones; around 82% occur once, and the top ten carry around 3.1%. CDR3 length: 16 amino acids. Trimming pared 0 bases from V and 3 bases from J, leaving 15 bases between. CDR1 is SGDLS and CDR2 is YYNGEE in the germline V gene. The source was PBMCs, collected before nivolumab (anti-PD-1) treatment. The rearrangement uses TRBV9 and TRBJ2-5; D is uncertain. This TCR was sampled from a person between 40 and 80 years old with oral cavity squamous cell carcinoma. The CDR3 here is CASSVVPNNAEETQYF. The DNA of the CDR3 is TGTGCCAGCAGCGTAGTCCCAAATAACGCTGAAGAGACCCAGTACTTC.